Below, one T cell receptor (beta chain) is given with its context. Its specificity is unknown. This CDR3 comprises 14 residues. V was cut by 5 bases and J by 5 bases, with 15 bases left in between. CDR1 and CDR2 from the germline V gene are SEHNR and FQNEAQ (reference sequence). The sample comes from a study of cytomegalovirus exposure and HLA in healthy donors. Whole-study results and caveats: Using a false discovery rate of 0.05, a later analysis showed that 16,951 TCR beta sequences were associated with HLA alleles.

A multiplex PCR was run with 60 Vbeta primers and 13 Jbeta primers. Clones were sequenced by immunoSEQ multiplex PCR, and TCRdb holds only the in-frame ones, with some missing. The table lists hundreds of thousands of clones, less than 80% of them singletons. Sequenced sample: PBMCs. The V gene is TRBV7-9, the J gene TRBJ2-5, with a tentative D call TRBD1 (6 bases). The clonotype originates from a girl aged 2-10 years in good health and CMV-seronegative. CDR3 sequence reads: CASSIPGHRETQYF. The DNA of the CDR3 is TGTGCCAGCAGCATACCGGGACACAGGGAGACCCAGTACTTC.